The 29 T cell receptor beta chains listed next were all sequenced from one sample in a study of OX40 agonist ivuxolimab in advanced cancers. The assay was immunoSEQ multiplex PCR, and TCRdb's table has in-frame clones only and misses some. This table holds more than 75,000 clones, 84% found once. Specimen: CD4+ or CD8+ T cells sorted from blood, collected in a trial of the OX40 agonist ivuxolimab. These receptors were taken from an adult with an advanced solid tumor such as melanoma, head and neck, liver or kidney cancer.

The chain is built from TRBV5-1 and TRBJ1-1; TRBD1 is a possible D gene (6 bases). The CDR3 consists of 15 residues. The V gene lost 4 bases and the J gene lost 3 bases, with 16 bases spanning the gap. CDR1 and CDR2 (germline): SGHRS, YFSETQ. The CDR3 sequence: CASSPQQGWDTEAFF. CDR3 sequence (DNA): TGCGCCAGCAGCCCGCAACAGGGATGGGACACTGAAGCTTTCTTT.

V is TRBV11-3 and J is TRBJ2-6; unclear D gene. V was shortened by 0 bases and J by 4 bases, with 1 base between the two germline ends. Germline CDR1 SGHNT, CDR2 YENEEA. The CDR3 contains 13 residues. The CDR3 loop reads CASSLDGANVLTF. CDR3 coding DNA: TGTGCCAGCAGCTTAGACGGGGCCAACGTCCTGACTTTC.

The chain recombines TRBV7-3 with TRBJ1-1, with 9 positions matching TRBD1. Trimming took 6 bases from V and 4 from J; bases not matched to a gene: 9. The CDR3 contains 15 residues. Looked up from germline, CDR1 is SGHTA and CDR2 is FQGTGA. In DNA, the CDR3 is TGTGCCAGCAGTAATACAGGGGGCGAGGGCACTGAAGCTTTCTTT. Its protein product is CASSNTGGEGTEAFF.

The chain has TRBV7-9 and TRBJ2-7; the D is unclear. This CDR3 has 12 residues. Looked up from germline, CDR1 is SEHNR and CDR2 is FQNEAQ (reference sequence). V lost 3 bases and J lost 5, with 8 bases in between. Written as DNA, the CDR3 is TGTGCCAGCAGCTTTCGAGGAGACGAGCAGTACTTC. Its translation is CASSFRGDEQYF.

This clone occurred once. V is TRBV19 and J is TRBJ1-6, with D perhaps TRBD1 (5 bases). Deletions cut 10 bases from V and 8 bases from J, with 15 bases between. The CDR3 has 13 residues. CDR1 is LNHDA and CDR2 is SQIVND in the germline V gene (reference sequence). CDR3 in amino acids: CATRPGLDSPLHF. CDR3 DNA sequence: TGTGCCACCCGGCCAGGGCTAGATTCACCCCTCCACTTT.

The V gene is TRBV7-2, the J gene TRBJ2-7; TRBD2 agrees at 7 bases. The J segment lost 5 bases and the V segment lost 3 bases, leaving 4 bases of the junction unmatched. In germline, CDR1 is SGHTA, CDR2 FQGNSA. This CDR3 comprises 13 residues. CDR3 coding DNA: TGTGCCAGCAGCTTGCGGGAGACCCACGAGCAGTACTTC. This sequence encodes CASSLRETHEQYF.

CDR3 sequence (DNA): TGTGCCAGCAGTGACTGGAGCACTGAAGCTTTCTTT. Translating it yields CASSDWSTEAFF. The rearrangement uses TRBV6-4 and TRBJ1-1; no definite D call. Looked up from germline, CDR1 is MRHNA and CDR2 is SNTAGT. The CDR3 contains 12 residues. The V end lost 1 base, the J end lost 4 bases, and 4 bases lay between the germline ends.

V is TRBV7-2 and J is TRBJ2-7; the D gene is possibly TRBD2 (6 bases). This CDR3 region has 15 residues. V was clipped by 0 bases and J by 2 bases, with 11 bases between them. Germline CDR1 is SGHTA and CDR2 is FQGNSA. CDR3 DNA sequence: TGTGCCAGCAGCTTAGCGGGAGGACGGACCTACGAGCAGTACTTC. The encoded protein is CASSLAGGRTYEQYF.

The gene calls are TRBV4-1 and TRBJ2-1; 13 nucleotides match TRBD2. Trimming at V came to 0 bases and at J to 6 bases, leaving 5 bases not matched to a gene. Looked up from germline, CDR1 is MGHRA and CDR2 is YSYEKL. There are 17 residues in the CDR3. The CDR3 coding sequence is TGCGCCAGCAGCCAAGATAAAGGACTAGCGGGAGCCAATGAGCAGTTCTTC. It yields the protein CASSQDKGLAGANEQFF.

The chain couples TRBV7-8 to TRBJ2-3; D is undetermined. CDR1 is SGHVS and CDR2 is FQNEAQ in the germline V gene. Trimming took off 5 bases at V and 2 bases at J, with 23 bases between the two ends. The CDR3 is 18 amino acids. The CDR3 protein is CASSPRTSGRLFTDTQYF. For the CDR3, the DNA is TGTGCCAGCAGCCCAAGGACGTCGGGCCGCCTTTTCACAGATACGCAGTATTTT.

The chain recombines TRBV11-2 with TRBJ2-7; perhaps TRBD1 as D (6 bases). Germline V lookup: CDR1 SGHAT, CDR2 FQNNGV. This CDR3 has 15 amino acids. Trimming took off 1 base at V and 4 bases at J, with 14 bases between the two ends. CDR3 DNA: TGTGCCAGCAGCTTAGTCGGGGACACCAATTACGAGCAGTACTTC. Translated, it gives CASSLVGDTNYEQYF.

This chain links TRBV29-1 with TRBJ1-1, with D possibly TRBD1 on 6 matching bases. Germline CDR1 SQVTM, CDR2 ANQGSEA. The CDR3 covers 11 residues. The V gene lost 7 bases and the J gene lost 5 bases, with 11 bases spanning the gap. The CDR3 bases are TGCAGCGCACACAGGGAAACTGAAGCTTTCTTT. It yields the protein CSAHRETEAFF.

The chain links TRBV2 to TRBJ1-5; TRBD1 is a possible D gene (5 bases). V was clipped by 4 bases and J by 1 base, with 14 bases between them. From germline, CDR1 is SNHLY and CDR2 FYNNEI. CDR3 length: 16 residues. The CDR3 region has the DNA TGTGCCAGCAGTGGGGGCCCCGGGGACAGCAATCAGCCCCAGCATTTT. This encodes CASSGGPGDSNQPQHF.

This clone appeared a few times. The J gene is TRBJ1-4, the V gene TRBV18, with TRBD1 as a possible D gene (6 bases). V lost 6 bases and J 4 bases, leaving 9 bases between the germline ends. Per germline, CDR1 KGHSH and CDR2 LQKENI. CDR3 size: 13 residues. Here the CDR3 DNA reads TGTGCCAGCTCCGGACAGTTTAATGAAAAACTGTTTTTT. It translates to CASSGQFNEKLFF.

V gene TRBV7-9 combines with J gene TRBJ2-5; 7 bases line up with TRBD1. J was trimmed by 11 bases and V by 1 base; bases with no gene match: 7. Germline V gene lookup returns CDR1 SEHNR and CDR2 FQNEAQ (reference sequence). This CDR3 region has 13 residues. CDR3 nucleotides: TGTGCCAGCAGCTTAGGGGGACAGTGGGAGCAGTACTTC. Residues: CASSLGGQWEQYF.

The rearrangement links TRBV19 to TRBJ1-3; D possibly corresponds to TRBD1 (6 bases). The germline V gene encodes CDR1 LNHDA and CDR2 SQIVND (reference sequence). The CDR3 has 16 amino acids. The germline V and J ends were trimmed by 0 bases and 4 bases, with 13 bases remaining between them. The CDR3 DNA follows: TGTGCCAGTAGTATAGACAACAGGGCGCCGGGAAACACCATATATTTT. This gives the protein CASSIDNRAPGNTIYF. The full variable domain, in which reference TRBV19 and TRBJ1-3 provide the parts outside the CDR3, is DGGITQSPKYLFRKEGQNVTLSCEQNLNHDAMYWYRQDPGQGLRLIYYSQIVNDFQKGDIAEGYSVSREKKESFPLTVTSAQKNPTAFYLCASSIDNRAPGNTIYFGEGSWLTVV.

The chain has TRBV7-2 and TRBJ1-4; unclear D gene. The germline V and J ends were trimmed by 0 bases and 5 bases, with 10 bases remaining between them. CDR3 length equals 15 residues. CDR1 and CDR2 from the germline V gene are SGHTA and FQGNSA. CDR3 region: CASSLAPVSNEKLFF. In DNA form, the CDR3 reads TGTGCCAGCAGCTTAGCGCCGGTCTCAAATGAAAAACTGTTTTTT. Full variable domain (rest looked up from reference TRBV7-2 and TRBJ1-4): GAGVSQSPSNKVTEKGKDVELRCDPISGHTALYWYRQSLGQGLEFLIYFQGNSAPDKSGLPSDRFSAERTGGSVSTLTIQRTQQEDSAVYLCASSLAPVSNEKLFFGSGTQLSVL.

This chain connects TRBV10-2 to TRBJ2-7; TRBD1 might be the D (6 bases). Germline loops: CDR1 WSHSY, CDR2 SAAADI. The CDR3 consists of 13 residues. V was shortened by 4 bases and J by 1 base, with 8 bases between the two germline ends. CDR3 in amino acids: CASSADRSYEQYF. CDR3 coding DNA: TGCGCCAGCAGTGCGGACAGATCCTACGAGCAGTACTTC.

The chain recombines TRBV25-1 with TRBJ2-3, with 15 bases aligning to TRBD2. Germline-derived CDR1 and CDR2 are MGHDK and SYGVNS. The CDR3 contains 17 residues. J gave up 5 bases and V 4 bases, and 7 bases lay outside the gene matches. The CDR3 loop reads CASSGGLAGGPGDTQYF. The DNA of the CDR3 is TGTGCCAGCAGTGGGGGACTAGCGGGAGGCCCGGGAGATACGCAGTATTTT.

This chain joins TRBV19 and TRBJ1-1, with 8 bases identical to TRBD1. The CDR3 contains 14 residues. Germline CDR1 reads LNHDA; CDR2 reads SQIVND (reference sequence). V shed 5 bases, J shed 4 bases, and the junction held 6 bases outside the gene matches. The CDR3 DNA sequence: TGTGCCAGTAGTGTTGCCACAGGGGGCACTGAAGCTTTCTTT. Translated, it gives CASSVATGGTEAFF.

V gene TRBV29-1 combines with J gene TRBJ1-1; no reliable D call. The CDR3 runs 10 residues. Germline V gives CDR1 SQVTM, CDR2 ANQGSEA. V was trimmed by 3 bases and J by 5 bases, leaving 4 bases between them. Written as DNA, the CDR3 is TGCAGCGTTGACAGGACTGAAGCTTTCTTT. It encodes CSVDRTEAFF.

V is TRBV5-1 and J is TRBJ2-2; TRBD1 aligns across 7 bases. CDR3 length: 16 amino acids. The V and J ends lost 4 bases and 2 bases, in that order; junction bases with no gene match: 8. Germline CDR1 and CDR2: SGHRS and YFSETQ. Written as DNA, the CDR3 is TGCGCCAGCAGCCTGAGGACAGGACTTAACACCGGGGAGCTGTTTTTT. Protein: CASSLRTGLNTGELFF.

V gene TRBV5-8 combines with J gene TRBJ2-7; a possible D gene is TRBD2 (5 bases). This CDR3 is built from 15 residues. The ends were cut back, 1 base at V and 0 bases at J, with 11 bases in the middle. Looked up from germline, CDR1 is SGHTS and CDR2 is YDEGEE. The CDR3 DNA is TGTGCCAGCAGCTTGACGGGTGGGAGCTCCTACGAGCAGTACTTC. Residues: CASSLTGGSSYEQYF.

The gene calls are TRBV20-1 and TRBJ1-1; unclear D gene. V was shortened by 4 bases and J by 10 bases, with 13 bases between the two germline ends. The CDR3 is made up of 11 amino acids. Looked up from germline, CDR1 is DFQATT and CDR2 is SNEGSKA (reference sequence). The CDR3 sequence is CSANGEASAFF. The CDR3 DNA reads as TGCAGTGCTAACGGGGAGGCTTCAGCTTTCTTT.

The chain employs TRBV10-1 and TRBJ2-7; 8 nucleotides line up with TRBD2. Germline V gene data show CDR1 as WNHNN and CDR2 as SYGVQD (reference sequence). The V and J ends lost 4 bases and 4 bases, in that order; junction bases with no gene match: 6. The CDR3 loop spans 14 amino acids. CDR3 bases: TGCGCCAGCAGTGGAGCAGGCGGGAGGTACGAGCAGTACTTC. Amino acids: CASSGAGGRYEQYF.

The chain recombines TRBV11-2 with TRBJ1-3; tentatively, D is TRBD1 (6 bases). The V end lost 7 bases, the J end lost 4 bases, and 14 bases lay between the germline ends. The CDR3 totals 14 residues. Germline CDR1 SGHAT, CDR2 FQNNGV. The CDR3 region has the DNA TGTGCCAGCACTCAGGACAGCTCCGGAAACACCATATATTTT. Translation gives CASTQDSSGNTIYF.

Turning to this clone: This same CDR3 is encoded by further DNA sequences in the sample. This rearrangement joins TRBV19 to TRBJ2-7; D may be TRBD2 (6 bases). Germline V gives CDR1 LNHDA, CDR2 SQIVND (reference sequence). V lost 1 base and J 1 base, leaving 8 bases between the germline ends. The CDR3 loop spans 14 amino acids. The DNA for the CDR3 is TGTGCCAGTAGTATAGTGGAGGGATCCTACGAGCAGTACTTC. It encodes CASSIVEGSYEQYF.

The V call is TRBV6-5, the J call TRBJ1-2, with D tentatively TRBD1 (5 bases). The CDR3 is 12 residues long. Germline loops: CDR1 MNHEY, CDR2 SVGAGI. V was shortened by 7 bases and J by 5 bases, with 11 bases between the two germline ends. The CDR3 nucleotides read TGTGCCAGCAAAAAGGAGGGGTATGGCTACACCTTC. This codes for CASKKEGYGYTF.

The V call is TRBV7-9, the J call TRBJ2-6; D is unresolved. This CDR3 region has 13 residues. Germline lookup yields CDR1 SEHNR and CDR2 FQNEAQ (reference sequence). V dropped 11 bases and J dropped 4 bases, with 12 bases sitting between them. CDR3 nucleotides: TGTGCCCCTCAGACCATGGGGGCCAACGTCCTGACTTTC. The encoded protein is CAPQTMGANVLTF.